Below, 25 T cell receptor beta chains from the same sample are listed, as sequenced in a study of T cell repertoires in cytomegalovirus infection. TCRdb called the reads again in MiXCR, with one record for every CDR3 protein. This repertoire shows about 740,000 distinct CDR3 sequences, approximately 40% found once; its top ten account for around 3%. Sequencing input: PBMCs. These receptors were collected from a human donor in good health (CMV status not recorded). Some clones in this sample may be carry-over from other donors' samples.

The V gene is TRBV7-4, the J gene TRBJ1-2; TRBD1 agrees at 9 bases. The length of the CDR3 is 15 residues. The V gene's germline CDR1 is SGHVT and CDR2 SQSDAQ. Trimming at V came to 5 bases and at J to 8 bases, leaving 12 bases not matched to a gene. The CDR3 spells CASSVPGQGNYGYTF. CDR3 DNA sequence: TGTGCCAGCAGCGTACCGGGACAGGGTAATTACGGCTACACCTTC.

This clonotype was detected only a few times. The chain joins TRBV28 to TRBJ2-1; TRBD1 matches 7 bases. Germline-derived CDR1 and CDR2 are MDHEN and SYDVKM. The trim removed 6 bases at V and 0 bases at J, leaving 5 bases unmatched. This CDR3 region has 15 residues. The CDR3 loop is CASRRRDSSYNEQFF. CDR3 in DNA: TGTGCCAGCAGGCGCCGGGACAGCTCCTACAATGAGCAGTTCTTC.

The V and J genes are TRBV2 and TRBJ1-5; 8 bases map to TRBD1. Per germline, CDR1 SNHLY and CDR2 FYNNEI. The CDR3 contains 15 residues. The V gene end was trimmed by 6 bases and the J gene end by 6 bases; junction bases not matched to a gene: 10. The chain's CDR3 is CASRTATGAAQPQHF. CDR3 DNA sequence: TGTGCCAGCAGGACCGCGACAGGGGCAGCTCAGCCCCAGCATTTT.

This clonotype has just one count. At one end the junction does not follow the germline gene, possibly because of a read error. The rearrangement links TRBV7-8 to TRBJ1-1; 8 nucleotides agree with TRBD1. This CDR3 spans 15 amino acids. Germline V lookup: CDR1 SGHVS, CDR2 FQNEAQ. CDR3 sequence reads: CASSPGSGGASEALF. CDR3 DNA sequence: TGTGCCAGCAGCCCCGGGTCAGGGGGCGCATCTGAAGCTTTATTT.

This clonotype has a handful of counts. J is TRBJ2-3 and V is TRBV12-3 or TRBV12-4; 7 nucleotides match TRBD2. Losses at the gene ends were 4 bases for V and 3 bases for J; bases not matched to a gene: 10. This CDR3 has 16 residues. Here the CDR3 DNA reads TGTGCCAGCAGTTGGAGAGGGACTATCCAGACAGATACGCAGTATTTT. As protein: CASSWRGTIQTDTQYF.

This clonotype was seen a handful of times. The rearrangement links TRBV7-6 to TRBJ2-1, with 12 bases that match TRBD1. V was pared by 2 bases and J by 8 bases, with 13 bases of the junction left unmatched. The CDR3 length is 18 residues. Germline V lookup: CDR1 SGHVS, CDR2 FNYEAQ. CDR3 coding DNA: TGTGCCAGCAGCTTATTATCGGGGGGACAGGGGGCGAAATATGAGCAGTTCTTC. Translation: CASSLLSGGQGAKYEQFF.

The J gene is TRBJ2-3, the V gene TRBV4-1; 10 bases align to TRBD1. The germline gives CDR1 MGHRA, CDR2 YSYEKL. After removal of 2 bases from V and 4 bases from J, the junction contained 6 bases not matched to a gene. The CDR3 runs to 16 residues. The CDR3 is CASSQHGTGVPDTQYF. The CDR3 DNA reads as TGCGCCAGCAGCCAACATGGGACAGGGGTACCAGATACGCAGTATTTT.

There are a few counts of this clonotype. This rearrangement joins TRBV10-3 to TRBJ1-4; D uncertain. The V gene's germline CDR1 is ENHRY and CDR2 SYGVKD. Trimming shortened V by 2 bases and J by 11 bases, and 12 bases separated the two germline ends. The CDR3 consists of 13 residues. The CDR3 region has the DNA TGTGCCATCAGTGAGGATGTCCCGGGGAAACTGTTTTTT. This sequence encodes CAISEDVPGKLFF.

The rearrangement links TRBV4-2 to TRBJ1-2, with D possibly being TRBD1 (6 bases). Germline-derived CDR1 and CDR2 are LGHNA and YNFKEQ. The V gene lost 0 bases and the J gene lost 4 bases, with 15 bases spanning the gap. The CDR3 is 16 residues long. The CDR3 DNA reads TGTGCCAGCAGCCAAGAATCGGCACAGGGCGGCTATGGCTACACCTTC. Translated: CASSQESAQGGYGYTF.

The V and J genes are TRBV5-4 and TRBJ2-1; 10 bases agree with TRBD2. J was trimmed by 9 bases and V by 2 bases; bases with no gene match: 5. CDR1 and CDR2 from the germline V gene are SGHNT and YYREEE (reference sequence). The CDR3 extends over 14 amino acids. The CDR3 sequence: CASSLSLAGVEQFF. CDR3 nucleotide sequence: TGTGCCAGCAGCTTAAGCCTAGCGGGAGTTGAGCAGTTCTTC.

V and J are TRBV24-1 and TRBJ2-5; D unclear. Germline V gene data show CDR1 as KGHDR and CDR2 as SFDVKD. V was clipped by 7 bases and J by 1 base, with 12 bases between them. The CDR3 covers 14 residues. The CDR3, as DNA: TGTGCCACCAGCGAAGAGTCCCTCCAAGAGACCCAGTACTTC. Its translation: CATSEESLQETQYF.

This clonotype was seen at least ten times. The chain carries TRBV7-2 and TRBJ1-6; a weak D match, TRBD1 (5 bases). The V and J ends lost 5 bases and 6 bases respectively, with 14 bases between them. The CDR3 contains 15 residues. Germline CDR1 and CDR2: SGHTA and FQGNSA. This CDR3 reads CASSPERRGNSPLHF. Here the CDR3 DNA reads TGTGCCAGCAGCCCGGAGAGAAGGGGTAATTCACCCCTCCACTTT.

This clonotype was observed once. J is TRBJ1-1 and V is TRBV28; 8 bases match TRBD1. J gave up 5 bases and V 7 bases, and 15 bases lay outside the gene matches. The germline gives CDR1 MDHEN, CDR2 SYDVKM. The CDR3 runs to 16 residues. This CDR3 reads CASIPLRTGGRTEAFF. Written as DNA, the CDR3 is TGTGCCAGCATTCCCCTCCGTACAGGGGGAAGAACTGAAGCTTTCTTT.

With regard to this clonotype: An end of the junction differs from the germline gene, which may be a read error. V usage is TRBV7-2 and J usage is TRBJ2-1; a weak D match, TRBD2 (6 bases). The CDR3 loop spans 16 amino acids. Germline CDR1 and CDR2: SGHTA and FQGNSA. CDR3 residues: CASSLVAARSYTEKFF. CDR3 DNA: TGTGCCAGCAGCTTGGTAGCGGCACGCTCCTACACTGAGAAGTTCTTC.

This clonotype has a handful of counts. This chain joins TRBV28 and TRBJ2-2; D remains unclear. This CDR3 comprises 15 residues. Per germline, CDR1 MDHEN and CDR2 SYDVKM. V was shortened by 3 bases and J by 4 bases, with 12 bases between the two germline ends. The CDR3: CASSFRQELTGELFF. The DNA for the CDR3 is TGTGCCAGCAGTTTCAGGCAGGAGCTCACCGGGGAGCTGTTTTTT. Full variable domain (remainder filled in from reference TRBV28 and TRBJ2-2): DVKVTQSSRYLVKRTGEKVFLECVQDMDHENMFWYRQDPGLGLRLIYFSYDVKMKEKGDIPEGYSVSREKKERFSLILESASTNQTSMYLCASSFRQELTGELFFGEGSRLTVL.

This clonotype was seen more than once but under ten times. This chain uses TRBV2 with TRBJ2-5; 10 bases match TRBD2. Germline loops: CDR1 SNHLY, CDR2 FYNNEI. V lost 7 bases, J lost 6 bases, and 11 bases stayed unmatched. This CDR3 spans 15 amino acids. CDR3 sequence: CASTVGAGGPKTQYF. The CDR3 DNA reads as TGTGCCAGCACGGTGGGAGCGGGAGGGCCGAAGACCCAGTACTTC.

This clonotype has only a few counts. This rearrangement joins TRBV11-2 to TRBJ1-6; D is perhaps TRBD1 (5 bases). Germline V gene sequence: CDR1 SGHAT, CDR2 FQNNGV. The CDR3 consists of 14 residues. V lost 2 bases and J lost 10, with 12 bases in between. CDR3 sequence: CASSLTGVDSPLHF. The CDR3 nucleotides are TGTGCCAGCAGCTTAACGGGGGTAGACTCACCCCTCCACTTT.

As regards this clonotype: A read error may explain this, as a much larger clone is one base away. The chain carries TRBV7-2 and TRBJ2-3; D ambiguous. This CDR3 spans 15 amino acids. Germline V gene sequence: CDR1 SGHTA, CDR2 FQGNSA. The V and J ends lost 5 bases and 4 bases respectively, with 16 bases between them. The CDR3 spells CASSRAAFSSDTQYF. The CDR3 DNA is TGTGCCAGCAGCCGGGCCGCGTTCAGCTCAGATACGCAGTATTTT.

J is TRBJ1-1 and V is TRBV4-3; D call uncertain. The germline V gene encodes CDR1 LGHNA and CDR2 YSLEER. CDR3 length: 15 residues. Trimming removed 0 bases from V and 0 bases from J, with 8 bases in between. CDR3: CASSQEHSMNTEAFF. For the CDR3, the DNA is TGCGCCAGCAGCCAAGAGCACAGCATGAACACTGAAGCTTTCTTT.

The chain joins TRBV29-1 to TRBJ2-3; no clear D. This CDR3 has 11 amino acids. The V end was cut by 4 bases, the J end by 5 bases, with 7 bases between. Germline V gene lookup returns CDR1 SQVTM and CDR2 ANQGSEA. CDR3 nucleotides: TGCAGCGTTGTGTCTGGAGATACGCAGTATTTT. Encoded protein: CSVVSGDTQYF.

This clonotype was picked up a small number of times. The V call is TRBV11-2, the J call TRBJ2-2, with D perhaps TRBD1 (5 bases). Germline CDR1 and CDR2: SGHAT and FQNNGV. The CDR3 consists of 17 residues. V lost 6 bases, J lost 0 bases, and 17 bases lay in between. CDR3 in DNA: TGTGCCAGCAGTAGGGGCTGGCAGGGCTCGAACACCGGGGAGCTGTTTTTT. This encodes CASSRGWQGSNTGELFF. The variable domain in full, completed from reference TRBV11-2 and TRBJ2-2, reads EAGVAQSPRYKIIEKRQSVAFWCNPISGHATLYWYQQILGQGPKLLIQFQNNGVVDDSQLPKDRFSAERLKGVDSTLKIQPAKLEDSAVYLCASSRGWQGSNTGELFFGEGSRLTVL.

This clonotype was seen a handful of times. This chain joins TRBV7-9 and TRBJ1-2; D unresolved. Germline CDR1 SEHNR, CDR2 FQNEAQ (reference sequence). V gave up 2 bases and J gave up 4 bases, with 8 bases separating them. The CDR3 runs to 13 residues. CDR3 sequence: CASSLQSGYGYTF. The CDR3 nucleotides are TGTGCCAGCAGCTTACAGAGCGGCTATGGCTACACCTTC.

About this clonotype: A read error is likely, as this CDR3 ends without the conserved phenylalanine or tryptophan. This rearrangement joins TRBV28 to TRBJ1-2, with 9 bases aligning to TRBD1. The V and J ends lost 4 bases and 4 bases, in that order; junction bases with no gene match: 7. This CDR3 comprises 15 residues. In germline, CDR1 is MDHEN, CDR2 SYDVKM. The CDR3 protein is CASSYWKGQGYGYTL. The DNA for the CDR3 is TGTGCCAGCAGTTATTGGAAGGGACAGGGCTATGGCTACACCTTA.

V and J are TRBV2 and TRBJ1-2; tentatively, D is TRBD1 (5 bases). Germline-derived CDR1 and CDR2 are SNHLY and FYNNEI. V dropped 2 bases and J dropped 6 bases, with 7 bases sitting between them. CDR3 length equals 12 residues. CDR3 in amino acids: CASSEQGNGYTF. For the CDR3, the DNA is TGTGCCAGCAGTGAACAGGGAAATGGCTACACCTTC.

On this clonotype: A read error is likely, as this CDR3 ends without the conserved phenylalanine or tryptophan. The rearrangement links TRBV27 to TRBJ2-1; D is perhaps TRBD1 (7 bases). V lost 7 bases and J 4 bases, leaving 26 bases between the germline ends. Germline CDR1 MNHEY, CDR2 SMNVEV (reference sequence). The CDR3 covers 18 residues. Here the CDR3 reads CASMEGAPRILPYNEQFL. For the CDR3, the DNA is TGTGCCAGCATGGAGGGGGCGCCCCGAATACTTCCTTACAATGAGCAGTTCTTA.